This T cell receptor (beta chain) was captured in a study of CD8 T cells in ankylosing spondylitis (dated by TCRdb to the late 2010s). Study-level background: To find TCR variants linked to disease, the study profiled T cell receptor beta repertoires in ankylosing spondylitis patients and healthy donors. The full study cohort comprised some 27 ankylosing spondylitis patients and 85 to 120 healthy donors. Peripheral blood was sampled, and synovial fluid was also collected from ankylosing spondylitis patients.

This clonotype was seen many times. The target of this receptor is not known. No much larger clone is present one base from it, and per-base qualities are unavailable. General conclusions and limits of the study: A TCR beta motif made up of several highly homologous amino acid variants appeared to be characteristic of blood from ankylosing spondylitis patients. Some motif variants were previously reported in synovial fluid and blood of reactive arthritis patients, suggesting common disease-initiation mechanisms. The disease-linked clones were reported to be significantly enriched in matched synovial fluid samples from ankylosing spondylitis patients. A CD8+ phenotype was shown by the disease-linked clones, which were found at relatively low frequencies in peripheral blood.

Trimming costs V 6 bases and J 2 bases, and their ends lie 5 bases apart. CDR1 and CDR2, looked up from the germline V gene (reference sequence), are SEHNR and FQNEAQ. Reading from cysteine to phenylalanine, the CDR3 counts 12 amino acids. The sequence is cut down to CDR3 DNA, 36 bases in frame from base 1. Sequencing relied on an Illumina HiSeq 2500. TCR beta libraries were prepared by quantitative 5'-RACE with molecular barcodes. Under the source paper's analysis protocol: A new computational method based on a probabilistic model of VDJ rearrangement was used to identify disease-linked TCR variants. TCRdb reprocessed the public reads (quality trimming at Q25 with fastp, clone calling with MiXCR) and kept in-frame beta chains. Every distinct CDR3 protein forms one entry, paired with its most common genes and DNA. TCRdb's processing, not the authors', yielded these V and J calls. This sample is represented by 200,000 to 250,000 distinct CDR3 sequences; 5.5% to 7.5% of them were singletons. Approximately 14% of the sample goes to the ten largest clones.

This receptor was identified in a male donor with ankylosing spondylitis. The chain was built from TRBV7-9 and TRBJ1-3, with no confidently assigned D gene. Sequencing input: blood, either unsorted or a sorted T cell fraction (not recorded which). The nucleotides are TGTGCCAGCAGTTTGGCTGGAAACACCATATATTTT. Translated, it gives CASSLAGNTIYF.